This T cell receptor (beta chain) was captured in a study of regulatory T cells. Findings and limits, study-wide: Hydrophobic residues at CDR3 positions 6 and 7 were enriched in conventional CD4+ T cells of CD3G-deficient patients.

To note about this clone: Its antigen is still unknown. Other DNA sequences in the same sample also yield this CDR3.

Primers: 52 TRBV forward and 13 TRBJ reverse. The assay was immunoSEQ multiplex PCR, and TCRdb's table has in-frame clones only and misses some. The repertoire holds about 23,000 clones, approximately 90% seen once, with 1.3% in the top ten. Germline CDR1 reads SGHRS; CDR2 reads YFSETQ. The ends lost 0 bases at V and 5 bases at J; junction bases unmatched: 2. The CDR3 sequence is 15 residues long. This chain connects TRBV5-1 to TRBJ2-1; 10 bases fit TRBD2. The TCR originated in a child aged 10-17 years with CD3G deficiency. The sequencing input was conventional CD4+ T cells sorted from blood. CDR3 bases: TGCGCCAGCAGCTTGGGGACTAGCGGAAACAATGAGCAGTTCTTC. Translation: CASSLGTSGNNEQFF.